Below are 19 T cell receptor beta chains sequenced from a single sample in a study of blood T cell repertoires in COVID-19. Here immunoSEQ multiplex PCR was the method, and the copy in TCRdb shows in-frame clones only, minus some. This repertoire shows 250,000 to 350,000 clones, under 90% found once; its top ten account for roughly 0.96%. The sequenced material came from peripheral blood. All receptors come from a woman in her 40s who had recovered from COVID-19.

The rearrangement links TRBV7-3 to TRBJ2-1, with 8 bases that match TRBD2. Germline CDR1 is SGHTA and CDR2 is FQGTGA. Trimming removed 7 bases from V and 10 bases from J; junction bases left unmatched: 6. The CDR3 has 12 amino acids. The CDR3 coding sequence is TGTGCCAGCACCGGGATAGCGGGAGAGCAGTTCTTC. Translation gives CASTGIAGEQFF. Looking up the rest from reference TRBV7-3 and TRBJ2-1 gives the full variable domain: GAGVSQTPSNKVTEKGKYVELRCDPISGHTALYWYRQSLGQGPEFLIYFQGTGAADDSGLPNDRFFAVRPEGSVSTLKIQRTERGDSAVYLCASTGIAGEQFFGPGTRLTVL.

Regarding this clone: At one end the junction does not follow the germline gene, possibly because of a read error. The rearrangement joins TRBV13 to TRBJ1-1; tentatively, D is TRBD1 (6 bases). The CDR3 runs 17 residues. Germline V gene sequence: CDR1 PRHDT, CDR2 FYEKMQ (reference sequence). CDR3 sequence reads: CPSSLWGGPIMNTEAFF. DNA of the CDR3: TGCCCCAGCAGCTTATGGGGGGGGCCTATTATGAACACTGAAGCTTTCTTT.

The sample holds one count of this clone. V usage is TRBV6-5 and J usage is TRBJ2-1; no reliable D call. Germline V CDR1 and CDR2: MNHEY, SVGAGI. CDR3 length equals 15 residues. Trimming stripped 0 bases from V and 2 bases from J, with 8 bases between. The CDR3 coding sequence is TGTGCCAGCAGTTACTCCGGAGCCGCCTACAATGAGCAGTTCTTC. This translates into CASSYSGAAYNEQFF.

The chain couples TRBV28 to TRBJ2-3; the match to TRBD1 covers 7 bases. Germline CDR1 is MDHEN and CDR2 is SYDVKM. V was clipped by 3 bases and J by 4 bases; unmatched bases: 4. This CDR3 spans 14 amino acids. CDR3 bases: TGTGCCAGCAGTTTTGACAGGGTCGCAGATACGCAGTATTTT. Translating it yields CASSFDRVADTQYF.

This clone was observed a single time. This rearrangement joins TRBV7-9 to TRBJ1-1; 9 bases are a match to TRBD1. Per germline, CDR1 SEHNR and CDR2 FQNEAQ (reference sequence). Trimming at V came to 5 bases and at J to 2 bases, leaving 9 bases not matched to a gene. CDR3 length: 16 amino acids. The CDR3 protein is CASSLDPGQGNTEAFF. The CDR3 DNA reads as TGTGCCAGCAGCCTTGATCCGGGACAGGGCAACACTGAAGCTTTCTTT. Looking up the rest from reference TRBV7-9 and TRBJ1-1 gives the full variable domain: DTGVSQNPRHKITKRGQNVTFRCDPISEHNRLYWYRQTLGQGPEFLTYFQNEAQLEKSRLLSDRFSAERPKGSFSTLEIQRTEQGDSAMYLCASSLDPGQGNTEAFFGQGTRLTVV.

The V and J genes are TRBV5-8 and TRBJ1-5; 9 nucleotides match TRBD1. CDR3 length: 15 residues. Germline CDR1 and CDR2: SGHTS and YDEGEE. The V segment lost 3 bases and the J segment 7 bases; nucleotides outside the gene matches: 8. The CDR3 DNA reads TGTGCCAGCAGCTCCAGGACAGGGGCCGAACAGCCCCAGCATTTT. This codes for CASSSRTGAEQPQHF.

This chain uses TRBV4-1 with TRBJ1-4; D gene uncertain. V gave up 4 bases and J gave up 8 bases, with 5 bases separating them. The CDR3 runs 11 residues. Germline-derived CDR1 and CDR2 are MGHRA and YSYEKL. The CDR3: CASSPGEKLFF. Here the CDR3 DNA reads TGCGCCAGCAGCCCAGGAGAAAAACTGTTTTTT.

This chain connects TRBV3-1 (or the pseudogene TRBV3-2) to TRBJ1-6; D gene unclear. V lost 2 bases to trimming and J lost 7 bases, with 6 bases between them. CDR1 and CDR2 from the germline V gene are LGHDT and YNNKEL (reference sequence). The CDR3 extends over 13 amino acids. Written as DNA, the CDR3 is TGTGCCAGCAGCCAATCAGTCAATTCACCCCTCCACTTT. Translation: CASSQSVNSPLHF.

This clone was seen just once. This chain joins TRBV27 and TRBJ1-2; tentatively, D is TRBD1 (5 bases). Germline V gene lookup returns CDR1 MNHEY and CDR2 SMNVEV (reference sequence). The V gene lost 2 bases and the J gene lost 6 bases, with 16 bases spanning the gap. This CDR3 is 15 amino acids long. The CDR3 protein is CASSLGVTVNDGYTF. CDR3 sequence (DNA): TGTGCCAGCAGTTTAGGTGTGACAGTCAATGATGGCTACACCTTC.

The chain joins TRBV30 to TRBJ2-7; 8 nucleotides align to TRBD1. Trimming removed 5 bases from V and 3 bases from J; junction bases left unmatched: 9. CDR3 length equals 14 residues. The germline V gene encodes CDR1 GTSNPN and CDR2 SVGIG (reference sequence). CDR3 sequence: CAWSHTGGNYEQYF. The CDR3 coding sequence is TGTGCCTGGTCACACACAGGGGGAAACTACGAGCAGTACTTC.

The CDR3 sequence: CASSLAGRGFQPQHF. CDR3 DNA: TGTGCCAGCAGCTTAGCGGGCAGGGGGTTTCAGCCCCAGCATTTT. This sequence joins TRBV7-9 and TRBJ1-5; 7 bases are a match to TRBD1. Losses at the gene ends were 0 bases for V and 6 bases for J; bases not matched to a gene: 5. Germline V CDR1 and CDR2: SEHNR, FQNEAQ (reference sequence). This CDR3 region has 15 residues.

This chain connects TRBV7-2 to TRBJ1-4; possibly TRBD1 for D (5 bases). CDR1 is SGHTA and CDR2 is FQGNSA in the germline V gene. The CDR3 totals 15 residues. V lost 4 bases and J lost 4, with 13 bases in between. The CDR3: CASSSQGFLNEKLFF. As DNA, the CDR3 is TGTGCCAGCAGCTCCCAGGGTTTTCTTAATGAAAAACTGTTTTTT.

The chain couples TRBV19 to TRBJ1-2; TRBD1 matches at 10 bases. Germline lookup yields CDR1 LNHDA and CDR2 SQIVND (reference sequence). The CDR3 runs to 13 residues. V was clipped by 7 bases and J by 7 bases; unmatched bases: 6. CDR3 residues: CASKGQGFGGYTF. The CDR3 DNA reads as TGTGCCAGTAAGGGACAGGGGTTCGGTGGCTACACCTTC.

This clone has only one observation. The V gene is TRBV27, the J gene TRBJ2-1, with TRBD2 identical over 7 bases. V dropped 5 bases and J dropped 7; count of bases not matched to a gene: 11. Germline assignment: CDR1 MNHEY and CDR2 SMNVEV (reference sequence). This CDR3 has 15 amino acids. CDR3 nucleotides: TGTGCCAGCAGTCCCGATGCGGGAGTGAGAAATGAGCAGTTCTTC. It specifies CASSPDAGVRNEQFF.

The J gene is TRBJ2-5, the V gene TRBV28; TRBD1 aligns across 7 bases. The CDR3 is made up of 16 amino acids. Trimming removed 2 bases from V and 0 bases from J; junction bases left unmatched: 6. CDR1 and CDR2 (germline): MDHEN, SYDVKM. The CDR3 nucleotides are TGTGCCAGCAGTTTACAGACAGGGAAGTACCAAGAGACCCAGTACTTC. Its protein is CASSLQTGKYQETQYF. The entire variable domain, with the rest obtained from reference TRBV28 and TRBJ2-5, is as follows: DVKVTQSSRYLVKRTGEKVFLECVQDMDHENMFWYRQDPGLGLRLIYFSYDVKMKEKGDIPEGYSVSREKKERFSLILESASTNQTSMYLCASSLQTGKYQETQYFGPGTRLLVL.

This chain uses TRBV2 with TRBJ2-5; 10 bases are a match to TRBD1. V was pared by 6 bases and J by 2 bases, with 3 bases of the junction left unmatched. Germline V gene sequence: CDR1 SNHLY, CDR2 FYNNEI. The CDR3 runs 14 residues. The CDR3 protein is CASRPGQGQETQYF. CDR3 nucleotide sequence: TGTGCCAGCAGACCGGGACAGGGGCAAGAGACCCAGTACTTC.

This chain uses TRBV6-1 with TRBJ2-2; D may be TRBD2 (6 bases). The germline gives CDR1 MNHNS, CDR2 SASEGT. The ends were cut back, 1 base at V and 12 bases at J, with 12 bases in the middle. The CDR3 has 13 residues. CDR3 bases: TGTGCCAGCAGTGAAGACCCGGGAGCGAAGCTGTTTTTT. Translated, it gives CASSEDPGAKLFF.

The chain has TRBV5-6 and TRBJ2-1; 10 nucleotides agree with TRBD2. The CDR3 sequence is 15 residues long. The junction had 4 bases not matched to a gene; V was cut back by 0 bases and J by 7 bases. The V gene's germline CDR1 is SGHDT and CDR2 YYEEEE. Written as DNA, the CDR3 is TGTGCCAGCAGCTTGGAACTAGCGGGAATGAATGAGCAGTTCTTC. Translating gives CASSLELAGMNEQFF.

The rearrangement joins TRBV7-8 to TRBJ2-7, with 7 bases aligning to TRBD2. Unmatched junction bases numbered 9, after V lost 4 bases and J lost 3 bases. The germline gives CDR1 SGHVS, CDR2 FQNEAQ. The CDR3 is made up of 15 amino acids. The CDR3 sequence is CASSSELAENYEQYF. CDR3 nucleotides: TGTGCCAGCAGCTCCGAGCTAGCGGAAAACTACGAGCAGTACTTC.